One and the same sample provided the 18 T cell receptor beta chains below, sequenced in a study of blood T cell repertoires in COVID-19. Data came from immunoSEQ multiplex PCR; TCRdb stores just in-frame clones and leaves some out. Among about 100,000 clones listed, 70% to 90% were seen once. Material: peripheral blood. These receptor sequences come from a human donor in a cohort sampled during active COVID-19.

This chain links TRBV18 with TRBJ1-1; D is uncertain. With 3 bases removed from V and 5 bases from J, the gap between germline ends came to 19 bases. Germline assignment: CDR1 KGHSH and CDR2 LQKENI. This CDR3 has 16 residues. The CDR3 sequence is CASSPASPQTPTEAFF. In nucleotides, the CDR3 is TGTGCCAGCTCACCCGCGTCCCCCCAGACACCTACTGAAGCTTTCTTT. Supplemented by reference TRBV18 and TRBJ1-1, the full variable domain reads NAGVMQNPRHLVRRRGQEARLRCSPMKGHSHVYWYRQLPEEGLKFMVYLQKENIIDESGMPKERFSAEFPKEGPSILRIQQVVRGDSAAYFCASSPASPQTPTEAFFGQGTRLTVV.

This rearrangement joins TRBV6-5 to TRBJ2-7, with 11 nucleotides matching TRBD1. CDR3 length: 14 amino acids. V shed 4 bases, J shed 7 bases, and the junction held 6 bases outside the gene matches. CDR1 and CDR2 from the germline V gene are MNHEY and SVGAGI. The CDR3 spells CASSSRDRGEEQYF. As DNA, the CDR3 is TGTGCCAGCAGTTCCCGGGACAGGGGGGAGGAGCAGTACTTC.

The chain employs TRBV14 and TRBJ1-6; 8 bases align to TRBD1. The CDR3 is 14 amino acids. The trim removed 0 bases at V and 10 bases at J, leaving 2 bases unmatched. Looked up from germline, CDR1 is SGHDN and CDR2 is FVKESK. DNA of the CDR3: TGTGCCAGCAGCCAAGAGACAGGGGTGTCACCCCTCCACTTT. Amino acids: CASSQETGVSPLHF.

The V and J genes are TRBV6-2 or TRBV6-3 and TRBJ2-1, with a tentative D call TRBD2 (5 bases). This CDR3 is 12 amino acids long. V was pared by 4 bases and J by 7 bases, with 8 bases between. Per germline, CDR1 MNHEY and CDR2 SVGEGT. CDR3 DNA sequence: TGTGCCAGCAGTTTAAGGGAGAATGAGCAGTTCTTC. Its translation: CASSLRENEQFF.

There are a few counts of this clone. J is TRBJ2-3 and V is TRBV18, with D possibly TRBD1 on 5 matching bases. Trimming stripped 4 bases from V and 6 bases from J, with 11 bases between. Germline V lookup: CDR1 KGHSH, CDR2 LQKENI. The CDR3 runs 13 residues. Here the CDR3 DNA reads TGTGCCAGCTCACGTACTTACAGGGATACGCAGTATTTT. Translated, it gives CASSRTYRDTQYF.

This chain joins TRBV10-1 and TRBJ1-3, with TRBD1 identical over 8 bases. V lost 6 bases and J lost 0; bases outside the gene matches: 7. The CDR3 consists of 16 residues. Germline assignment: CDR1 WNHNN and CDR2 SYGVQD (reference sequence). The CDR3 sequence is CASSRGQGYSGNTIYF. DNA for the CDR3: TGCGCCAGCAGCCGAGGACAGGGATACTCTGGAAACACCATATATTTT.

With respect to this clone: In the same sample, other DNA sequences code for this CDR3. This chain connects TRBV11-2 to TRBJ1-1; D gene ambiguous. This CDR3 has 13 amino acids. The germline V gene has CDR1 SGHAT and CDR2 FQNNGV. V lost 0 bases and J 2 bases, leaving 4 bases between the germline ends. The CDR3 here is CASSLDRNTEAFF. CDR3 DNA sequence: TGTGCCAGCAGCTTAGATAGAAACACTGAAGCTTTCTTT.

The chain links TRBV2 to TRBJ1-1, with TRBD1 matching over 10 bases. Unmatched junction bases numbered 3, after V lost 6 bases and J lost 5 bases. Germline V gene lookup returns CDR1 SNHLY and CDR2 FYNNEI. This CDR3 contains 13 residues. The CDR3 reads CASSGQGETEAFF. CDR3 bases: TGTGCCAGCAGCGGACAGGGGGAAACTGAAGCTTTCTTT.

The CDR3 region has the DNA TGTGCCAGCAGCTTTGAGGGTTCCTACAATGAGCAGTTCTTC. It specifies CASSFEGSYNEQFF. The V call is TRBV7-2, the J call TRBJ2-1; D is possibly TRBD2 (5 bases). The length of the CDR3 is 14 residues. Germline CDR1 is SGHTA and CDR2 is FQGNSA. Trimming stripped 3 bases from V and 1 base from J, with 7 bases between.

This clone was seen only a few times. This chain connects TRBV11-2 to TRBJ2-7; 7 nucleotides align to TRBD1. The CDR3 consists of 12 residues. From germline, CDR1 is SGHAT and CDR2 FQNNGV. Trimming removed 6 bases from V and 4 bases from J; junction bases left unmatched: 3. CDR3: CASRTQGYEQYF. The CDR3 DNA is TGTGCCAGCAGAACACAGGGGTACGAGCAGTACTTC.

The J gene is TRBJ2-1, the V gene TRBV6-2 or TRBV6-3; 9 bases match TRBD2. Unmatched junction bases numbered 5, after V lost 1 base and J lost 7 bases. Germline V gene lookup returns CDR1 MNHEY and CDR2 SVGEGT. This CDR3 region has 15 residues. Here the CDR3 DNA reads TGTGCCAGCAGTTACTTGGCGGGGGGGAGAAATGAGCAGTTCTTC. Translated: CASSYLAGGRNEQFF.

The V and J genes are TRBV7-9 and TRBJ1-3, with TRBD1 matching 8 bases. The CDR3 length is 16 residues. Germline V gives CDR1 SEHNR, CDR2 FQNEAQ (reference sequence). The junction had 10 bases not matched to a gene; V was cut back by 5 bases and J by 4 bases. The CDR3 sequence: CASSPRQGAIGNTIYF. The CDR3 nucleotides read TGTGCCAGCAGCCCGCGGCAGGGGGCTATAGGAAACACCATATATTTT. Full variable domain (outside the CDR3, taken from reference TRBV7-9 and TRBJ1-3): DTGVSQNPRHKITKRGQNVTFRCDPISEHNRLYWYRQTLGQGPEFLTYFQNEAQLEKSRLLSDRFSAERPKGSFSTLEIQRTEQGDSAMYLCASSPRQGAIGNTIYFGEGSWLTVV.

CDR3 sequence reads: CASSQPLRGNTEAFF. The CDR3 coding sequence is TGCGCCAGCAGCCAACCTCTAAGAGGGAACACTGAAGCTTTCTTT. The chain couples TRBV4-1 to TRBJ1-1; no clear D. Germline V CDR1 and CDR2: MGHRA, YSYEKL. Deletions cut 2 bases from V and 1 base from J, with 11 bases between. The CDR3 extends over 15 amino acids.

In this sample, this clone turned up a few times. This chain uses TRBV9 with TRBJ1-1; D gene ambiguous. V was trimmed by 2 bases and J by 3 bases, leaving 8 bases between them. The length of the CDR3 is 13 residues. Germline V CDR1 and CDR2: SGDLS, YYNGEE. The CDR3 loop is CASSVLPDTEAFF. The DNA for the CDR3 is TGTGCCAGCAGCGTCCTCCCGGACACTGAAGCTTTCTTT.

The chain combines TRBV9 with TRBJ2-1; 7 bases align to TRBD2. The germline V gene encodes CDR1 SGDLS and CDR2 YYNGEE. The CDR3 runs to 17 residues. V was clipped by 0 bases and J by 0 bases; unmatched bases: 6. The CDR3 DNA sequence: TGTGCCAGCAGCGTAGGGGTAGCGGGTAGCTCCTACAATGAGCAGTTCTTC. Protein product: CASSVGVAGSSYNEQFF.

The rearrangement uses TRBV7-9 and TRBJ2-7, with 8 bases that match TRBD1. The CDR3 is 16 residues long. With 5 bases clipped from V and 2 bases from J, the junction kept 11 bases outside the gene matches. CDR1 and CDR2 (germline): SEHNR, FQNEAQ (reference sequence). The DNA of the CDR3 is TGTGCCAGCAGCACAAACCCCGGGACAGGCACCTACGAGCAGTACTTC. It encodes CASSTNPGTGTYEQYF.

Here the CDR3 DNA reads TGTGCCAGCAGCGTAGGCAAGACTAGCGGGGCGGAGACCCAGTACTTC. This codes for CASSVGKTSGAETQYF. V and J are TRBV9 and TRBJ2-5; 11 bases fit TRBD2. The CDR3 sequence is 16 residues long. V shed 0 bases, J shed 5 bases, and the junction held 6 bases outside the gene matches. Germline values: CDR1 SGDLS, CDR2 YYNGEE.

The genes are TRBV6-2 or TRBV6-3 and TRBJ2-5; 11 nucleotides agree with TRBD2. Germline V CDR1 and CDR2: MNHEY, SVGEGT. V was clipped by 2 bases and J by 4 bases; unmatched bases: 12. This CDR3 comprises 18 residues. CDR3 DNA sequence: TGTGCCAGCAGTTACGTAGGGCTACTAGCGGGAGTTCCAGAGACCCAGTACTTC. As protein: CASSYVGLLAGVPETQYF.